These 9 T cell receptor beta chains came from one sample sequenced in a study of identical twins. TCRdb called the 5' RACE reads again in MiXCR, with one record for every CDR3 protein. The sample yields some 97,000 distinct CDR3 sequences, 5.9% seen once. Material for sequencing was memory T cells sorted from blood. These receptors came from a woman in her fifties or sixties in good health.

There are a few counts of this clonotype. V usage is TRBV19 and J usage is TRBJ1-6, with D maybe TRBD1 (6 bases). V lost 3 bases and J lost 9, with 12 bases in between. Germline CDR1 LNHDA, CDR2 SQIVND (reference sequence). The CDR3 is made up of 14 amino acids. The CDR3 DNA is TGTGCCAGTAGTATCGGAGGGGGTAGTTCACCCCTCCACTTT. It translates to CASSIGGGSSPLHF.

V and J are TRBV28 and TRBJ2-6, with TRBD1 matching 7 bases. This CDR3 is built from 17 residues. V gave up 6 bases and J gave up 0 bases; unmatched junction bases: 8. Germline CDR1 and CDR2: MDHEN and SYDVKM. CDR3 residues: CASRETGPSSGANVLTF. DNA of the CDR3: TGTGCCAGCAGGGAGACAGGGCCAAGCTCTGGGGCCAACGTCCTGACTTTC.

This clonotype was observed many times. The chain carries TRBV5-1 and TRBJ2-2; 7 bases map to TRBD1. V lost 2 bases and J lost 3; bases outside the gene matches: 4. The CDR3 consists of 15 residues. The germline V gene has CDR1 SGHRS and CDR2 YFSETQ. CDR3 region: CASSLQGSDTGELFF. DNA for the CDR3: TGCGCCAGCAGCTTACAGGGGTCGGACACCGGGGAGCTGTTTTTT. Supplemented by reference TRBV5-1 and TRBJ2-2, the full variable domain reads KAGVTQTPRYLIKTRGQQVTLSCSPISGHRSVSWYQQTPGQGLQFLFEYFSETQRNKGNFPGRFSGRQFSNSRSEMNVSTLELGDSALYLCASSLQGSDTGELFFGEGSRLTVL.

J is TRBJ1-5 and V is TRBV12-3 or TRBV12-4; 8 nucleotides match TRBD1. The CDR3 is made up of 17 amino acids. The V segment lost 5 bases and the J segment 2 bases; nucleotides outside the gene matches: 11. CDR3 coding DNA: TGTGCCAGCAGTCAAGGCGGGACAGGTAGAGGCAATCAGCCCCAGCATTTT. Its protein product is CASSQGGTGRGNQPQHF.

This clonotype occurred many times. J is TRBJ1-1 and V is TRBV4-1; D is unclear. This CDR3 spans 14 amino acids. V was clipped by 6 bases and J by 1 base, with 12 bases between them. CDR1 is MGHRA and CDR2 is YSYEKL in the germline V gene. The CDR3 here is CASSSIPRNTEAFF. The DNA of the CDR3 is TGCGCCAGCAGTTCTATTCCGAGGAACACTGAAGCTTTCTTT.

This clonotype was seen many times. The chain's CDR3 is CAISATGQDTQYF. Written as DNA, the CDR3 is TGTGCCATCAGTGCGACAGGTCAAGATACGCAGTATTTT. The V call is TRBV10-3, the J call TRBJ2-3; D possibly corresponds to TRBD1 (6 bases). V lost 4 bases and J lost 5, with 10 bases in between. Germline CDR1 is ENHRY and CDR2 is SYGVKD. The CDR3 is made up of 13 amino acids.

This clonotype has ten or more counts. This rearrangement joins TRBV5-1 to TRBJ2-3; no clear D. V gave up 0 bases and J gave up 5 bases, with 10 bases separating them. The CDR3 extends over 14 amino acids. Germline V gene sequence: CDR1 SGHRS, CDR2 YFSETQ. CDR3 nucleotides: TGCGCCAGCAGCTTGGCTTTAGGTGAAGATACGCAGTATTTT. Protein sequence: CASSLALGEDTQYF.

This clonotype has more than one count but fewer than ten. The CDR3 DNA follows: TGTGCCAGCAGTTTACCCCCTAGCGGGAGGTCCTACAATGAGCAGTTCTTC. Residues: CASSLPPSGRSYNEQFF. This chain joins TRBV27 and TRBJ2-1; 11 bases agree with TRBD2. Germline V CDR1 and CDR2: MNHEY, SMNVEV (reference sequence). V lost 2 bases, J lost 1 base, and 4 bases stayed unmatched. CDR3 size: 17 residues.

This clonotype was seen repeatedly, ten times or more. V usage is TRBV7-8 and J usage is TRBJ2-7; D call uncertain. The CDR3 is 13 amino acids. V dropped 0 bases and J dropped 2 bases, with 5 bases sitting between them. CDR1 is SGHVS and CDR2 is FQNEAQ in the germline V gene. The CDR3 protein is CASSLAAAYEQYF. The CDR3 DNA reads TGTGCCAGCAGCTTAGCCGCCGCCTACGAGCAGTACTTC.